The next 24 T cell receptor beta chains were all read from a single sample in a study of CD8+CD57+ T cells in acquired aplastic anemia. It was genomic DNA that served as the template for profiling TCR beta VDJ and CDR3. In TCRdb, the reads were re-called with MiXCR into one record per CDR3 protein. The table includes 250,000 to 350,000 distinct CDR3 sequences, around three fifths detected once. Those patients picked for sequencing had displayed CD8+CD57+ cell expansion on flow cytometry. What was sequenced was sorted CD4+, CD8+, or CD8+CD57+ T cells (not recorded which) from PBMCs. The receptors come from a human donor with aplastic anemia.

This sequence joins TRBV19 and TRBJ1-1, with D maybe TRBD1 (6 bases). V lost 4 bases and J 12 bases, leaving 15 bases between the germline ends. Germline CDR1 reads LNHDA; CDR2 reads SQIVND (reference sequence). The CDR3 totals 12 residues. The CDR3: CASSTPGQRTFF. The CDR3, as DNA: TGTGCCAGTAGTACCCCCGGACAGCGGACTTTCTTT. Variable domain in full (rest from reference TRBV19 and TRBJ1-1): DGGITQSPKYLFRKEGQNVTLSCEQNLNHDAMYWYRQDPGQGLRLIYYSQIVNDFQKGDIAEGYSVSREKKESFPLTVTSAQKNPTAFYLCASSTPGQRTFFGQGTRLTVV.

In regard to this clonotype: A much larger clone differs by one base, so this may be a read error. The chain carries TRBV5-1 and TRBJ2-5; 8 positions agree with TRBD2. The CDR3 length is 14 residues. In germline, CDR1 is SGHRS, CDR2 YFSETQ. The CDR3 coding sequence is TGCGCCGGCAGCTTGGAGGCGGGAGGAGAGACCCAGTACTTC. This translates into CAGSLEAGGETQYF.

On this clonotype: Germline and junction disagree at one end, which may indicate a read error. CDR3 DNA sequence: TGCGCCAGCAGGAAGGACCTCGGGTACGAGCAGTACTTC. Protein product: CASRKDLGYEQYF. The chain employs TRBV6-9 and TRBJ2-7; D is ambiguous. The CDR3 has 13 amino acids. The germline CDR1 and CDR2 sequences are MNHGY and SVAAGI.

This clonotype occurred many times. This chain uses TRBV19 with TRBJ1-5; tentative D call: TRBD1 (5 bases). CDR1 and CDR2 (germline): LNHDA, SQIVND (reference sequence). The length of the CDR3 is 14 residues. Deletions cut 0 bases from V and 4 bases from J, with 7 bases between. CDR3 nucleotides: TGTGCCAGTAGTATAGAACAGGTGAATCAGCCCCAGCATTTT. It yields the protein CASSIEQVNQPQHF.

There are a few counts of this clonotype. The CDR3 reads CSAPSMGSYEQYF. CDR3 DNA: TGCAGTGCGCCCTCTATGGGGAGCTACGAGCAGTACTTC. V and J are TRBV20-1 and TRBJ2-7; a possible D gene is TRBD2 (5 bases). V was pared by 6 bases and J by 3 bases, with 15 bases between. The CDR3 has 13 amino acids. Germline V gene lookup returns CDR1 DFQATT and CDR2 SNEGSKA (reference sequence).

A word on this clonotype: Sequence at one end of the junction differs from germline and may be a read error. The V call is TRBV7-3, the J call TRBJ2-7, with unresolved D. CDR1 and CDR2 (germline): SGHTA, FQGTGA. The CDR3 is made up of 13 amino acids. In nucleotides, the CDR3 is TGTGCCAGCAGCCTGTACACGGCGTACGAGCGGTACTTC. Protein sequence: CASSLYTAYERYF.

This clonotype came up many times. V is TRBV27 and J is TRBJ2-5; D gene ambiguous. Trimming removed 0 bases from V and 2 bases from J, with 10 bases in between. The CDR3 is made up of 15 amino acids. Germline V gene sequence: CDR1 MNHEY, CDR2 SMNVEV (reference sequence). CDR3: CASSLSWAVQETQYF. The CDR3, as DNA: TGTGCCAGCAGTTTATCGTGGGCAGTTCAAGAGACCCAGTACTTC.

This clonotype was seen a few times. The CDR3 DNA sequence: TGTGCCAGCGTGAAAAGGGACGCGGCTGTTGGCTACACCTTC. Its translation: CASVKRDAAVGYTF. The gene calls are TRBV6-6 and TRBJ1-2; the D gene is possibly TRBD1 (5 bases). V gave up 8 bases and J gave up 7 bases, with 20 bases separating them. CDR3 length: 14 residues. CDR1 and CDR2 from the germline V gene are MNHNY and SVGAGI (reference sequence).

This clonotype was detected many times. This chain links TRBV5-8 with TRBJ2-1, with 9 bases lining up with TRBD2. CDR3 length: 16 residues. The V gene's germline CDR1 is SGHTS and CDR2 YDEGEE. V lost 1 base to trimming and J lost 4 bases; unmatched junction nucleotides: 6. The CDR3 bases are TGTGCCAGCAGCTTGTCGGGACTAGCCCCATACAATGAGCAGTTCTTC. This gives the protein CASSLSGLAPYNEQFF.

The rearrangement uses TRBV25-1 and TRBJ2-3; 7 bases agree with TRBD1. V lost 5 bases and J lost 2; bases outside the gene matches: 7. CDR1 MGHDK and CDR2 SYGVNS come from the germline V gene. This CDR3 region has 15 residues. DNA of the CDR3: TGTGCCAGCAGTCCCCGGGACAGATACACAGATACGCAGTATTTT. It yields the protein CASSPRDRYTDTQYF.

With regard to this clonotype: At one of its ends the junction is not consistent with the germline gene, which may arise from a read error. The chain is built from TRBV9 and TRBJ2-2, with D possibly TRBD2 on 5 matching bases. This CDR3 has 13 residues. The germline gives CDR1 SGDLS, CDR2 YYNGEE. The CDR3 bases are TGTGCCAGCAGCGTAGCCTACACCGGGGAGCTGTTTTTC. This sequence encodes CASSVAYTGELFF.

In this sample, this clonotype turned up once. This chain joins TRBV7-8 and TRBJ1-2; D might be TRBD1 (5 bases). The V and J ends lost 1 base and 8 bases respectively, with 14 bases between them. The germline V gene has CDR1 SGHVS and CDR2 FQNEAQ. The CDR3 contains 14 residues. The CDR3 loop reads CASSLGRVGSGYTF. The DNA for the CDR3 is TGTGCCAGCAGCTTAGGCAGGGTGGGATCGGGCTACACCTTC. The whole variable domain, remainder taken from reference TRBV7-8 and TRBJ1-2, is GAGVSQSPRYKVAKRGQDVALRCDPISGHVSLFWYQQALGQGPEFLTYFQNEAQLDKSGLPSDRFFAERPEGSVSTLKIQRTQQEDSAVYLCASSLGRVGSGYTFGSGTRLTVV.

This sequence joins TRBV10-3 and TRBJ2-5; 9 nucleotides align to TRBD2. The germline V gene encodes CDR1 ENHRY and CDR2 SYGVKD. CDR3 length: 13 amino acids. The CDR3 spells CATTAGGGEAQYF. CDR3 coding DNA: TGTGCGACGACCGCGGGCGGGGGGGAGGCCCAGTACTTC.

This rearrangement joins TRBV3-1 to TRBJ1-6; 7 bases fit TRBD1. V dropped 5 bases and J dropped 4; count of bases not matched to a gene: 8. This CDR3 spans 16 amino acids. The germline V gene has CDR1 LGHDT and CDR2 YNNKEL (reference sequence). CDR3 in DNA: TGTGCCAGCAGCATCCTGGGACAGAGTTATAATTCACCCCTCCACTTT. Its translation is CASSILGQSYNSPLHF. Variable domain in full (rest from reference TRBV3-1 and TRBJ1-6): DTAVSQTPKYLVTQMGNDKSIKCEQNLGHDTMYWYKQDSKKFLKIMFSYNNKELIINETVPNRFSPKSPDKAHLNLHINSLELGDSAVYFCASSILGQSYNSPLHFGNGTRLTVT.

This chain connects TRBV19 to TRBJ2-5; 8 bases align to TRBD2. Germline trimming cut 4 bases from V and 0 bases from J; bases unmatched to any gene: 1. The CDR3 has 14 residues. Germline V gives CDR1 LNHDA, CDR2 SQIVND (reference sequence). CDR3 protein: CASSSGGHQETQYF. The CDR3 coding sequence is TGTGCCAGTAGTAGCGGGGGGCACCAAGAGACCCAGTACTTC.

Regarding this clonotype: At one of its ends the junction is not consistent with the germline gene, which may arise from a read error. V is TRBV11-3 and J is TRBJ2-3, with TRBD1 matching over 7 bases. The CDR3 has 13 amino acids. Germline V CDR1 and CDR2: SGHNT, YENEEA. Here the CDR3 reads CASSLDRNRGIDF. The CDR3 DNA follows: TGTGCCAGCAGCTTAGATCGAAACAGGGGAATTGATTTT.

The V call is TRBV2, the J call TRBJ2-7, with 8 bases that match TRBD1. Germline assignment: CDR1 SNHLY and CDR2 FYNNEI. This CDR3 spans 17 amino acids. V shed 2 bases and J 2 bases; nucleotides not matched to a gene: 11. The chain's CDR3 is CASSEPETGEGPYEQYF. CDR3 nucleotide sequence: TGTGCCAGCAGTGAACCCGAGACAGGGGAAGGCCCCTACGAGCAGTACTTC. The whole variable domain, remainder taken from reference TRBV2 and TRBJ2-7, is EPEVTQTPSHQVTQMGQEVILRCVPISNHLYFYWYRQILGQKVEFLVSFYNNEISEKSEIFDDQFSVERPDGSNFTLKIRSTKLEDSAMYFCASSEPETGEGPYEQYFGPGTRLTVT.

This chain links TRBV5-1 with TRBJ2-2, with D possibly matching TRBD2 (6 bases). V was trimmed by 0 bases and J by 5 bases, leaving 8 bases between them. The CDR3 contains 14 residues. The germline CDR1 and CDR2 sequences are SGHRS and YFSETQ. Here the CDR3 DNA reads TGCGCCAGCAGCTTGGCGGGGGTGACCGGGGAGCTGTTTTTT. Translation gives CASSLAGVTGELFF.

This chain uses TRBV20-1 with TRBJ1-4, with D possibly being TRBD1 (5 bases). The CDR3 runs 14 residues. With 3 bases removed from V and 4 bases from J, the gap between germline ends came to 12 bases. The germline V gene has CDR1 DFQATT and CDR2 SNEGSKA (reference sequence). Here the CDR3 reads CSASRTRVNEKLFF. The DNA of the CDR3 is TGCAGTGCTAGTCGGACAAGGGTTAATGAAAAACTGTTTTTT.

CDR3 DNA: TGTGCCAGCAGCTTACGAGGGGGAGGTAGCAATCAGCCCCAGCATTTT. This encodes CASSLRGGGSNQPQHF. The chain employs TRBV7-2 and TRBJ1-5, with a tentative D call TRBD1 (6 bases). V was cut by 2 bases and J by 0 bases, with 11 bases left in between. In germline, CDR1 is SGHTA, CDR2 FQGNSA. The length of the CDR3 is 16 residues.

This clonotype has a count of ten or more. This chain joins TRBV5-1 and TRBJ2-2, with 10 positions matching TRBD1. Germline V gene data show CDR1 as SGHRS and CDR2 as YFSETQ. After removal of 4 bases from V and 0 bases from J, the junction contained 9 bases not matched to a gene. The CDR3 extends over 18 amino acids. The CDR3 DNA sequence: TGCGCCAGCAGCCTACCCGGGACAGGGGCCCCGAACACCGGGGAGCTGTTTTTT. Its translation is CASSLPGTGAPNTGELFF. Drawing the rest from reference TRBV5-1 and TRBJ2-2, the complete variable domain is KAGVTQTPRYLIKTRGQQVTLSCSPISGHRSVSWYQQTPGQGLQFLFEYFSETQRNKGNFPGRFSGRQFSNSRSEMNVSTLELGDSALYLCASSLPGTGAPNTGELFFGEGSRLTVL.

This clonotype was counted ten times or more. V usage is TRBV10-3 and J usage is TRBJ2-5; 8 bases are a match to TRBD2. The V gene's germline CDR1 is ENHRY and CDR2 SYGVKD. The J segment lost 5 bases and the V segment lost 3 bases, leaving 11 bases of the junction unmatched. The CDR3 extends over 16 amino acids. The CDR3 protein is CAISDGNSGNEETQYF. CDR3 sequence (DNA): TGTGCCATCAGTGACGGGAATAGCGGGAATGAGGAGACCCAGTACTTC.

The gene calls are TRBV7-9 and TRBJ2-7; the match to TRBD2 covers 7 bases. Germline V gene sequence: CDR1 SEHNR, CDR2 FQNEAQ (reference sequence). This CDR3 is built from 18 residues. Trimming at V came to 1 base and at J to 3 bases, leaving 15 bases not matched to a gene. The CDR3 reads CASSLGGGGGATFYEQYF. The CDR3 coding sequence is TGTGCCAGCAGCTTAGGGGGGGGTGGAGGGGCCACCTTCTACGAGCAGTACTTC.

CDR3 DNA sequence: TGTGCCAGCAGTCCCTACGGACTAGCGGGAGCCGGGGAGCTGTTTTTT. As protein: CASSPYGLAGAGELFF. The chain combines TRBV25-1 with TRBJ2-2, with 13 bases matching TRBD2. The CDR3 sequence is 16 residues long. Trimming removed 5 bases from V and 6 bases from J; junction bases left unmatched: 6. Germline loops: CDR1 MGHDK, CDR2 SYGVNS.